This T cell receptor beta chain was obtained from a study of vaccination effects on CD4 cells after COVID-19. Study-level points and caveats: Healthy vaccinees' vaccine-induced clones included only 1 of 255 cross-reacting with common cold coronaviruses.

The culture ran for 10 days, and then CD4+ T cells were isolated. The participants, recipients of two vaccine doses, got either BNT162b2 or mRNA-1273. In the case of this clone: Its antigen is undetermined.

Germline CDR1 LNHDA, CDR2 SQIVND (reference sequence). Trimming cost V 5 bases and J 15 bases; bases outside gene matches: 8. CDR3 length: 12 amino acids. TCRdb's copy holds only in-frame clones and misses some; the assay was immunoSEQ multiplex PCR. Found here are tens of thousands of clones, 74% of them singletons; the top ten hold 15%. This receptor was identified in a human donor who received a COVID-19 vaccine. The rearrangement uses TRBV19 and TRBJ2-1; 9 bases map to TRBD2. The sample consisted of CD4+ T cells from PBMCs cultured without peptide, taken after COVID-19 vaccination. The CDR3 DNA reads TGTGCCAGTAGTCCCACCGGGACTAGCCTGTTCTTC. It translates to CASSPTGTSLFF.